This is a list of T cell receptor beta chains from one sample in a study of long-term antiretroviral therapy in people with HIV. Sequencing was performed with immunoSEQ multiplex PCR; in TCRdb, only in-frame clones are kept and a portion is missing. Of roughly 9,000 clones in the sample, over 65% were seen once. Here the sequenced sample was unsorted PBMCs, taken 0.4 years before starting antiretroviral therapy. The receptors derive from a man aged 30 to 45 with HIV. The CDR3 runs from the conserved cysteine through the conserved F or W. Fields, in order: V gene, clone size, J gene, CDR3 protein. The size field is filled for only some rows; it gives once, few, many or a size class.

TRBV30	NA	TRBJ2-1	CAWSVFVYNEQFF
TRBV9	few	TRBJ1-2	CASSPGAGTIGYTF
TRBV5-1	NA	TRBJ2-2	CASRSLGGRFANTGELFF
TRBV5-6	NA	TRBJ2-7	CASSETTGDEQYF
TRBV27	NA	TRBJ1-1	CASSLFSMNTEAFF
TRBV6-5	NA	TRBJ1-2	CASSPRARGHRGYTF
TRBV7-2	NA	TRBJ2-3	CASSPSGLGGADTQYF
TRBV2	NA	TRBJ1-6	CASSERDSNSPLHF
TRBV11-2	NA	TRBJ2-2	CASSLGLASTGELFF
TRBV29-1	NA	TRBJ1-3	CSVAGVHLSGNTIYF
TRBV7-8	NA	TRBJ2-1	CASSPRSGNYNEQFF
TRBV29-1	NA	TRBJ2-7	CSVGERVSSYEQYF
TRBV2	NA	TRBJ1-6	CASSESGFDSPLHF
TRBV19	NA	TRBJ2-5	CASSTARTWETQYF
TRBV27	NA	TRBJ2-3	CASSLRLAGGPDTQYF
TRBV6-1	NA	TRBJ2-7	CASSGAFGGSSYEQYF
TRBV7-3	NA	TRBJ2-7	CASSLAPLAGGHYEQYF
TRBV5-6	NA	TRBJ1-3	CASSLGFKSFRSGNTIYF
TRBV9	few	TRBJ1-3	CASSVGASLGNTIYF
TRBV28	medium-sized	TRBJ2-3	CASSFSGLQDTQYF
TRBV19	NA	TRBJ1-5	CASNLGQRINQPQHF
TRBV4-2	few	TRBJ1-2	CASSFRGQGNYGYTF
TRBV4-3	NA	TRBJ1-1	CASSQDPAGRTEAFF
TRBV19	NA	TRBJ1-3	CASRYEQGSGNTIYF
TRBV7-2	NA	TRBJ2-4	CASSRGLGSIQYF
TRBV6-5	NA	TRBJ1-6	CASRGGNRAHSPLHF
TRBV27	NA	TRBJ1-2	CASSSAGWQGIIYGYTF
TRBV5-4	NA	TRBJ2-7	CASSNMGGASYEQYF
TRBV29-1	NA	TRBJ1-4	CSVRGGGRSEKLFF
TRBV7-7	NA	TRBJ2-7	CASSRTSGRPTYEQYF
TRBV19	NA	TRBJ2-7	CASSIGGRTPEQYF
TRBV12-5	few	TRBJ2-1	CASGLEFFEQFF
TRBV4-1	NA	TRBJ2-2	CASSQNDRHRGAGELFF
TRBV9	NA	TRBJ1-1	CASSVQGSNTEAFF
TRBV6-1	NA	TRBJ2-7	CASSEAGTGLGYEQYF
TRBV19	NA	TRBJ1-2	CASSFSGTDYGYTF
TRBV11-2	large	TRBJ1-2	CASSSQGGSYGYTF
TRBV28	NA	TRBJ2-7	CASSLSGPANYEQYF
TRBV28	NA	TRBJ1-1	CASSLLNTEAFF
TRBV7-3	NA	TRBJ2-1	CASSSGLAVYNEQFF
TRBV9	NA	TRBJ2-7	CASSATTGGSYEQYF
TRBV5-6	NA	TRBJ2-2	CASSLGVPIGELFF
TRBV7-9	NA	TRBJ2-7	CASSSRTGLPYEQYF
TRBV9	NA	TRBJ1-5	CASSVNRKGTVSNQPQHF
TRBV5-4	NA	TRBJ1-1	CASSSGQGDTEAFF
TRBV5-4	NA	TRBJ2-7	CASSLGNSYEQYF
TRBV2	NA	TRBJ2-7	CASSQDRSGYEQYF
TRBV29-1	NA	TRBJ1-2	CSVGVWGGDYGYTF
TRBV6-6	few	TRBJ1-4	CASSLGTNEKLFF
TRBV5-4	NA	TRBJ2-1	CASSLRLAGVGEQFF
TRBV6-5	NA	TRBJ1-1	CASSHRGQVTEAFF